This T cell receptor beta chain was sequenced for a study of CD8+ T cells in alopecia areata. Study in general: Oral tofacitinib, 5 to 10 mg twice daily, was given in an open-label trial. Percent of scalp involved defined treated patients' severity scores. Findings of the study overall: Normal scalp had lower clonality than lesional scalp, with alopecia totalis/universalis lesions showing this most strongly.

From germline, CDR1 is SGHTA and CDR2 FQGNSA. V lost 6 bases to trimming and J lost 3 bases; unmatched junction nucleotides: 6. The CDR3 is 15 amino acids. In regard to this clone: Its antigen remains unknown.

As for treatment: oral pan-JAK inhibitor, 5-10 mg twice daily. Patients with alopecia areata provided lesional scalp punch biopsies as well as peripheral blood. Once RNA had been extracted, it was reverse transcribed into cDNA to act as the sequencing template. Sequencing used immunoSEQ multiplex PCR; TCRdb keeps in-frame clones, though not all of them. The table includes 150,000 to 200,000 clones, roughly two thirds detected once. V usage is TRBV7-2 and J usage is TRBJ2-1, with 9 bases lining up with TRBD1. This TCR was recovered from a human donor with alopecia areata. The sample in question was CD4+ T cells sorted from blood, obtained at week 4, from a patient treated with tofacitinib. CDR3: CASSQDRGRYNEQFF. The CDR3 DNA sequence: TGTGCCAGCAGTCAGGACAGGGGTCGCTACAATGAGCAGTTCTTC.